Only a few counts were recorded for the clone carrying this T cell receptor beta chain. MiXCR was run by TCRdb on the RT-PCR reads, yielding one entry per CDR3 protein. The sample shows almost 700,000 distinct CDR3 sequences, 12% to 15% of them seen only once. The CDR3 sequence is 11 residues long. Germline CDR1 SGHTS, CDR2 YDEGEE. V lost 10 bases to trimming and J lost 4 bases, with 11 bases between them. The sequenced sample consisted of memory CD4+ T cells from blood. This clonotype was obtained from a female donor in good health, serving as a healthy control. This sequence joins TRBV5-8 and TRBJ2-5, with no clear D. Here the CDR3 DNA reads TGTGCCCGCTGGGTAGGAGAGACCCAGTACTTC. As protein: CARWVGETQYF. The variable domain in full, completed from reference TRBV5-8 and TRBJ2-5, reads EAGVTQSPTHLIKTRGQQATLRCSPISGHTSVYWYQQALGLGLQFLLWYDEGEERNRGNFPPRFSGRQFPNYSSELNVNALELEDSALYLCARWVGETQYFGPGTRLLVL.